The 27 T cell receptor beta chains reported below all come from one sample, sequenced in a study of blood T cell repertoires in COVID-19. Assay used: immunoSEQ multiplex PCR; TCRdb lists only in-frame clones, some missing. The sample has about 200,000 clones, 80% seen once. Sequenced sample: PBMCs or T cells enriched from blood (not recorded which). These receptors came from a woman in her 40s with acute COVID-19.

The chain links TRBV5-1 to TRBJ2-5; D is unresolved. This CDR3 is 15 amino acids long. V was clipped by 0 bases and J by 0 bases, with 9 bases between them. Germline lookup yields CDR1 SGHRS and CDR2 YFSETQ. CDR3 sequence (DNA): TGCGCCAGCAGCTTGGTCGGTGACTACCAAGAGACCCAGTACTTC. Encoded protein: CASSLVGDYQETQYF.

V gene TRBV19 combines with J gene TRBJ2-5; tentatively, D is TRBD2 (6 bases). Deletions cut 2 bases from V and 2 bases from J, with 18 bases between. The CDR3 runs to 17 residues. The V gene's germline CDR1 is LNHDA and CDR2 SQIVND (reference sequence). Here the CDR3 reads CASSINPLEGRQETQYF. The DNA for the CDR3 is TGTGCCAGTAGTATAAACCCCCTGGAGGGACGACAAGAGACCCAGTACTTC.

The CDR3 loop reads CASPGQYRGYGYTF. As DNA, the CDR3 is TGTGCCTCTCCTGGGCAGTATAGGGGCTATGGCTACACCTTC. The chain is built from TRBV30 and TRBJ1-2; weak D call: TRBD1 (5 bases). The CDR3 is 14 amino acids. CDR1 and CDR2 from the germline V gene are GTSNPN and SVGIG (reference sequence). V lost 7 bases, J lost 4 bases, and 19 bases lay in between.

This clone has only one observation. The rearrangement uses TRBV5-5 and TRBJ1-2, with D hard to call. The V gene's germline CDR1 is SGHKS and CDR2 YYEKEE (reference sequence). Trimming left V 0 bases short and J 1 base short, with 4 bases between. CDR3 length: 13 amino acids. CDR3 in amino acids: CASSLDRNYGYTF. The CDR3 coding sequence is TGTGCCAGCAGCTTGGATCGTAACTATGGCTACACCTTC.

This clone was seen a few times. The chain is built from TRBV27 and TRBJ2-1; possible D gene TRBD2, 6 bases. This CDR3 contains 13 residues. Germline loops: CDR1 MNHEY, CDR2 SMNVEV (reference sequence). V was cut by 10 bases and J by 4 bases, with 14 bases left in between. The DNA for the CDR3 is TGTGCCACACGCGGGGCAGCTTACAATGAGCAGTTCTTC. Translated: CATRGAAYNEQFF.

The J gene is TRBJ1-1, the V gene TRBV19, with TRBD1 identical over 7 bases. Trimming took 5 bases from V and 4 from J; bases not matched to a gene: 13. CDR3 length equals 16 residues. In germline, CDR1 is LNHDA, CDR2 SQIVND (reference sequence). The CDR3 DNA reads TGTGCCAGTAGTCCACGTCTGACAGGGAAGGGCACTGAAGCTTTCTTT. This gives the protein CASSPRLTGKGTEAFF.

This clone was observed a handful of times. The chain uses TRBV5-1 and TRBJ1-4, with TRBD1 identical over 8 bases. The CDR3 consists of 14 residues. CDR1 and CDR2 (germline): SGHRS, YFSETQ. Germline trimming cut 0 bases from V and 7 bases from J; bases unmatched to any gene: 2. CDR3 DNA: TGCGCCAGCAGCTTGGGGACAGGGCTTGAAAAACTGTTTTTT. Protein product: CASSLGTGLEKLFF.

This chain connects TRBV9 to TRBJ2-2, with TRBD2 matching over 13 bases. V was pared by 0 bases and J by 8 bases, with 13 bases of the junction left unmatched. The length of the CDR3 is 19 residues. Germline loops: CDR1 SGDLS, CDR2 YYNGEE. The CDR3 spells CASSVAPTLAGGQAGELFF. The DNA of the CDR3 is TGTGCCAGCAGCGTAGCCCCCACACTAGCGGGGGGGCAGGCGGGGGAGCTGTTTTTT.

The chain combines TRBV28 with TRBJ2-3; no definite D call. V lost 7 bases and J lost 3, with 14 bases in between. Germline CDR1 MDHEN, CDR2 SYDVKM. The CDR3 is 14 amino acids. CDR3 protein: CASTLFGRTDTQYF. The CDR3 DNA is TGTGCCAGCACCCTTTTTGGCAGGACAGATACGCAGTATTTT. The entire variable domain, with the rest obtained from reference TRBV28 and TRBJ2-3, is as follows: DVKVTQSSRYLVKRTGEKVFLECVQDMDHENMFWYRQDPGLGLRLIYFSYDVKMKEKGDIPEGYSVSREKKERFSLILESASTNQTSMYLCASTLFGRTDTQYFGPGTRLTVL.

This clone has only a few counts. The chain recombines TRBV28 with TRBJ2-5, with D perhaps TRBD1 (5 bases). The germline CDR1 and CDR2 sequences are MDHEN and SYDVKM. CDR3 length: 13 amino acids. The ends were cut back, 7 bases at V and 4 bases at J, with 13 bases in the middle. CDR3: CASTWGQGETQYF. The CDR3 DNA reads TGTGCCAGCACCTGGGGCCAAGGAGAGACCCAGTACTTC.

This sequence joins TRBV4-3 and TRBJ1-2; no firm D call. There are 17 residues in the CDR3. CDR1 and CDR2 from the germline V gene are LGHNA and YSLEER. Trimming removed 1 base at V and 0 bases at J, with 15 bases between. The CDR3 here is CASSQVVRVGANYGYTF. The CDR3 nucleotides read TGCGCCAGCAGCCAAGTGGTCAGAGTTGGAGCTAACTATGGCTACACCTTC.

In its sample, this clone was seen a few times. V gene TRBV6-5 combines with J gene TRBJ2-7; a possible D gene is TRBD1 (5 bases). This CDR3 is 13 amino acids long. V was cut by 6 bases and J by 5 bases, with 14 bases left in between. The germline CDR1 and CDR2 sequences are MNHEY and SVGAGI. Here the CDR3 reads CASSWGVRDEQYF. In DNA, the CDR3 is TGTGCCAGCAGCTGGGGCGTAAGAGACGAGCAGTACTTC.

This clone was found a few times. The sample holds other DNA sequences that translate to the same CDR3. V gene TRBV7-2 combines with J gene TRBJ1-1; 9 bases align to TRBD1. Trimming at V came to 1 base and at J to 8 bases, leaving 5 bases not matched to a gene. The CDR3 has 14 residues. Germline-derived CDR1 and CDR2 are SGHTA and FQGNSA. CDR3 sequence reads: CASSLVGQGTEAFF. The CDR3 region has the DNA TGTGCCAGCAGCTTAGTGGGACAGGGTACCGAAGCTTTCTTT.

V usage is TRBV7-3 and J usage is TRBJ1-1; no clear D gene. The CDR3 runs 13 residues. Germline CDR1 SGHTA, CDR2 FQGTGA. Deletions cut 2 bases from V and 1 base from J, with 5 bases between. The DNA for the CDR3 is TGTGCCAGCAGCTTAGTCGGGAACACTGAAGCTTTCTTT. Its translation: CASSLVGNTEAFF.

J is TRBJ1-6 and V is TRBV27; the D is unclear. Germline assignment: CDR1 MNHEY and CDR2 SMNVEV (reference sequence). Trimming removed 4 bases at V and 0 bases at J, with 10 bases between. The CDR3 covers 16 residues. CDR3 nucleotide sequence: TGTGCCAGCAGTTCCTCTTGGAGCTCCTATAATTCACCCCTCCACTTT. Its protein product is CASSSSWSSYNSPLHF.

V is TRBV19 and J is TRBJ2-5; D perhaps matches TRBD2 (6 bases). Deletions cut 5 bases from V and 5 bases from J, with 15 bases between. The CDR3 has 14 amino acids. Germline V gene sequence: CDR1 LNHDA, CDR2 SQIVND (reference sequence). Here the CDR3 DNA reads TGTGCCAGTAGTCCCTGGAACAGCGGGGAGACCCAGTACTTC. The encoded protein is CASSPWNSGETQYF.

The chain joins TRBV6-1 to TRBJ1-1; no firm D call. Trimming removed 5 bases at V and 1 base at J, with 11 bases between. The CDR3 runs to 14 residues. Germline CDR1 and CDR2: MNHNS and SASEGT. The CDR3 DNA is TGTGCCAGCAGTTCCCGGGAACCGAACACTGAAGCTTTCTTT. Translating gives CASSSREPNTEAFF.

The rearrangement uses TRBV3-1 (or the pseudogene TRBV3-2) and TRBJ1-2; D unclear. The CDR3 extends over 15 amino acids. Per the germline V gene, CDR1 is LGHDT and CDR2 is YNNKEL (reference sequence). The V gene lost 4 bases and the J gene lost 8 bases, with 20 bases spanning the gap. CDR3 region: CASSPSGGLQGGYTF. CDR3 in DNA: TGTGCCAGCAGCCCCTCGGGAGGACTACAAGGAGGCTACACCTTC.

The chain recombines TRBV5-1 with TRBJ1-2; D remains unclear. Germline lookup yields CDR1 SGHRS and CDR2 YFSETQ. The CDR3 length is 15 residues. Trimming pared 5 bases from V and 2 bases from J, leaving 16 bases between. The DNA for the CDR3 is TGCGCCAGCAGGGTAAATCCCGGAGCCAACTATGGCTACACCTTC. Amino acid sequence: CASRVNPGANYGYTF.

The chain joins TRBV9 to TRBJ1-6; possibly TRBD1 for D (6 bases). The CDR3 runs to 14 residues. CDR1 is SGDLS and CDR2 is YYNGEE in the germline V gene. V was clipped by 3 bases and J by 10 bases, with 14 bases between them. The CDR3 bases are TGTGCCAGCAGCGCGGACAGTTCGCGGTCACCCCTCCACTTT. It yields the protein CASSADSSRSPLHF.

The table lists this clone with a few counts. The chain employs TRBV28 and TRBJ1-1; 8 nucleotides agree with TRBD1. Germline CDR1 and CDR2: MDHEN and SYDVKM. The V segment lost 6 bases and the J segment 11 bases; nucleotides outside the gene matches: 11. This CDR3 spans 13 amino acids. The CDR3 DNA is TGTGCCAGCAGCCAACAGGGGGTCGTAGTCGCTTTCTTT. It specifies CASSQQGVVVAFF.

The chain employs TRBV30 and TRBJ2-1, with 12 bases lining up with TRBD2. J lost 7 bases, V lost 3 bases, and 13 bases had no gene match. Germline CDR1 and CDR2: GTSNPN and SVGIG (reference sequence). The CDR3 runs to 17 residues. The CDR3 sequence: CAWRAPRLAGVSNEQFF. The CDR3, as DNA: TGTGCCTGGAGAGCCCCTCGACTAGCGGGAGTCTCTAATGAGCAGTTCTTC.

The chain employs TRBV28 and TRBJ2-1; 10 bases are shared with TRBD1. CDR1 is MDHEN, CDR2 SYDVKM, per germline. The CDR3 extends over 14 amino acids. The trim removed 4 bases at V and 9 bases at J, leaving 6 bases unmatched. CDR3 nucleotides: TGTGCCAGCAGTTCTCCGGGACAGGGGTTTGAGCAGTTCTTC. This sequence encodes CASSSPGQGFEQFF.

This clone showed up just a few times. The rearrangement joins TRBV30 to TRBJ1-1; unclear D gene. V was clipped by 1 base and J by 4 bases, with 7 bases between them. Germline lookup yields CDR1 GTSNPN and CDR2 SVGIG (reference sequence). This CDR3 spans 12 amino acids. CDR3: CAWSDAGTEAFF. CDR3 bases: TGTGCCTGGAGTGACGCGGGCACTGAAGCTTTCTTT. The full variable domain, completed using reference TRBV30 and TRBJ1-1, is SQTIHQWPATLVQPVGSPLSLECTVEGTSNPNLYWYRQAAGRGLQLLFYSVGIGQISSEVPQNLSASRPQDRQFILSSKKLLLSDSGFYLCAWSDAGTEAFFGQGTRLTVV.

The chain employs TRBV28 and TRBJ1-2; TRBD1 might be the D (5 bases). Per the germline V gene, CDR1 is MDHEN and CDR2 is SYDVKM. V was clipped by 6 bases and J by 2 bases, with 19 bases between them. The CDR3 consists of 16 residues. In DNA form, the CDR3 reads TGTGCCAGCAGGGATGAGAGGAGGGGCGCAAACTATGGCTACACCTTC. Its protein is CASRDERRGANYGYTF.

The chain couples TRBV18 to TRBJ1-1, with 9 bases identical to TRBD1. The CDR3 covers 13 residues. The V segment lost 6 bases and the J segment 6 bases; nucleotides outside the gene matches: 5. Germline values: CDR1 KGHSH, CDR2 LQKENI. Here the CDR3 reads CASSDRGPSEAFF. The CDR3 DNA follows: TGTGCCAGCTCGGACAGGGGTCCGTCTGAAGCTTTCTTT.

This chain uses TRBV10-3 with TRBJ2-3, with TRBD2 identical over 9 bases. Trimming took 2 bases from V and 6 from J; bases not matched to a gene: 3. CDR1 and CDR2 from the germline V gene are ENHRY and SYGVKD. The CDR3 consists of 14 residues. Here the CDR3 reads CAISETSGRDTQYF. The CDR3, as DNA: TGTGCCATCAGTGAGACTAGCGGGCGTGATACGCAGTATTTT.